A few counts support the clone carrying this TCR beta chain. With 4 bases removed from V and 5 bases from J, the gap between germline ends came to 11 bases. CDR3 size: 13 residues. CDR1 MNHEY and CDR2 SMNVEV come from the germline V gene (reference sequence). TCRdb's table, derived via immunoSEQ multiplex PCR, lists solely in-frame clones and lacks some. There are 2,300 or so clones in the sample; roughly 81% occur only once, and around 16% lies in the top ten. The entry originates in a study of immune cell composition in non-small cell lung cancer. The sample also formed part of further work on CD4 T cells in lung cancer.

Source material: lung tumor tissue. The V call is TRBV27, the J call TRBJ2-5, with D unresolved. This receptor was identified in a human donor with non-small cell lung cancer. The CDR3: CASSYSRMETQYF. In nucleotides, the CDR3 is TGTGCCAGCAGTTACTCTAGAATGGAGACCCAGTACTTC.